This T cell receptor (beta chain) was recorded in a study of cytomegalovirus exposure and HLA in healthy donors (TCRdb year 2017). Study-wide context: In an earlier analysis of under 600 of the donors, 276 Gb of sequence data and 117 million unique TCR beta sequences from 150 million to 200 million T cells were reported. An early release covering roughly 640 HLA-typed donors comprised approximately 300 gigabases of sequencing data and approximately 85 million unique TCR sequences. The genetic ancestry cluster associated with self-reported Caucasian donors included 80% to 90% of the approximately 400 genotyped donors. The aim of the study was to test whether cataloging public T cell receptors could identify signatures of past pathogen exposure. The T cell repertoires of 666 subjects were profiled by immunosequencing and related to cytomegalovirus serostatus. Along with the 666-subject first cohort, a separate validation cohort of over a hundred different subjects was used. The study combined high-throughput TCR immunosequencing, statistical association of individual TCRs with disease status, and machine learning to predict cytomegalovirus infection status. In a later analysis, previously published TCR beta repertoires from fewer than 750 donors were re-analyzed and high-resolution HLA genotyping was added so that TCR occurrence patterns could be studied. The later analysis used no new phenotypic data to find candidate immune exposures, relying instead on TCR beta sequences and their occurrence across donors. An earlier analysis of 500 to 750 of the donors applied high-throughput TCR beta sequencing to assess whether each TCR beta V gene segment acted as functional or pseudogenic. Donor age, sex, ethnicity and CMV serostatus were collected together with the repertoire data. A later genetic analysis used genome-wide SNP genotypes for about 60% of the 666 donors, treating that subset as a discovery cohort. All discovery cohort repertoires had been generated using a single sequencing platform. HLA typing included class I and class II loci at four-digit resolution. Typing coverage differed by locus: A, B, C, DRB1 and DQB1 were typed in about 629-640 donors, DQA1 in approximately 520, DPA1 in approximately 600, and DPB1 in around 440. A handful of DR-DQ haplotypes were handled as single units for association and clustering because linkage in the cohort was strong. Across some 400 genotyped donors of the cohort, an average of approximately 220,000 unique TCR beta nucleotide sequences per donor were sequenced, and roughly 18% of those sequences were non-productive. What the work shows at the level of the full study, not this receptor alone: A cluster of highly shared sequence variants was judged likely to represent a technical artifact of the sequencing pipeline. The earlier analysis of 587 of the donors excluded over 15 rarely observed V segments, including chromosome 9 orphons, because counts were too low. The classifier was reported to diagnose cytomegalovirus status with high specificity and sensitivity in both the original and validation cohorts. It was suggested by the authors that the approach could potentially be generalized to other disease states and immunological phenotypes. Linkage disequilibrium might explain the correlated functional status among segregating V segments, but an unknown experimental factor could not be ruled out. Presence/absence analyses assumed roughly uniform sequencing depth across donors, an assumption that may not hold. In a later analysis, the rate of TCR association differed among HLA loci, with DRB1 alleles having the most associated TCRs and HLA-C alleles having the fewest. Strong co-occurrence of HLA alleles, especially DR and DQ, made assigning TCR associations to individual alleles difficult. Because HLA typing was unavailable for some donors at each locus, only the typed subset was used in association tests. Compared with the 666-donor mean, donors in an Asian-associated ancestry cluster had fewer N-insertions in productive TCRs, according to a later genetic analysis. Broadly in line with IMGT annotations, most TCR beta V segments showed up in productive rearrangements about 87% or about 30% of the time in an earlier analysis of roughly 590 of the donors. The study listed 150 to 200 TCR beta chains as associated with cytomegalovirus. A further reported finding was that TCR beta sequences accurately predicted the HLA-A and HLA-B alleles for most subjects in the first cohort. Because the 87-base-pair reads could not distinguish some IMGT-functional V segments, including TRBV6-2 and TRBV6-3, those segments were excluded. In a later genetic analysis, a missense DCLRE1C variant was associated with V-gene and J-gene trimming of TCR beta chains, and the association was replicated in an independent cohort. A later analysis associated about 17,000 TCR beta sequences with specific HLA alleles at a false discovery rate of 0.05. The only immune exposure information available for the cohort was CMV serostatus. According to a later analysis, parvovirus B19, influenza, CMV and Epstein-Barr virus appeared linked to several top co-occurrence clusters. In vitro tests confirmed that a few of the cytomegalovirus-associated TCR beta chains recognize cytomegalovirus antigens. In this cohort, only TCR beta chains were sequenced, and detectable features were limited by the absence of alpha or paired-chain data. Most CMV-associated TCR beta chains appeared to be HLA-restricted in a later analysis, and the HLA associations seemed to be driven largely by CMV exposure. In a later analysis, HLA-associated TCR beta chains were found to be more clonally expanded and to have lower generation probabilities than equally common non-associated chains. Across donors, most TCR sequences were observed very rarely, whereas some public TCRs were present in many individuals.

The CDR3 spans 16 residues, from the cysteine through the phenylalanine. Kept here is only the CDR3 DNA, which spans 48 bases and is read in frame from base 1. V loses 2 bases of germline sequence and J loses 4 bases, and the interval between the two ends is 17 bases. CDR1 MNHEY and CDR2 SMNVEV are derived from the germline V gene (reference sequence). The cohort consisted of 666 healthy bone marrow donors. At the time of sampling, every cohort member was nominally healthy, though immune exposures that went unrecorded were likely present. The donor was CMV seronegative and belonged to the group of over 350 seronegative cohort members. A peripheral blood sample was collected from each donor, and TCR beta sequencing was performed on peripheral blood mononuclear cells. Genomic DNA was extracted from the blood cell samples with the Qiagen DNeasy Blood Extraction Kit. Notes on this clone: The specificity of this receptor is unknown.

The library was prepared using the immunoSEQ multiplex PCR assay. The multiplex PCR relied on a mix of 60 forward primers for TCR Vbeta segments and 13 reverse primers for TCR Jbeta segments. The CDR3 region of rearranged TCR beta genes was amplified from genomic DNA with a multiplex PCR assay. The Illumina HiSeq System was used to sequence the amplified TCR beta libraries as 87-base-pair reads. The authors' analysis ran thus. Across the 500 to 850 repertoires, a later analysis counted some 80 million unique TCR beta chains, around 10 million of which were shared by at least two donors. To remove PCR and sequencing errors, raw reads were error-corrected and collapsed into unique sequences using a nearest-neighbor algorithm that merged closely related sequences. Alignment of CDR3 sequences to IMGT reference sequences was used to assign V, D and J gene segments. Each retained sequence needed at least a six-nucleotide match to both a V gene segment and a J gene segment. Rearrangements were classified as productive when the CDR3 lacked stop codons and remained in frame with V and J, and all other rearrangements were classified as non-productive. CDR3 was defined according to IMGT convention as the region running from the second conserved V-encoded cysteine to the conserved J-encoded phenylalanine. Sequences without an unambiguous match to a single V gene segment were excluded from the earlier analysis of about 600 of the donors. In an earlier analysis of some 590 of the donors, a V segment was called functional when productive rearrangements were above 56.7%, and segregating when the standard deviation between donors exceeded 5%. A statistical classification framework was developed to diagnose cytomegalovirus status using the catalog of TCR beta chain sequences. In a later analysis, TCR nucleotide sequences were compared against IMGT/GENE-DB human TR gene sequences so that V and J genes could be assigned. A later analysis assigned CDR3 sequences and most-parsimonious VDJ recombination scenarios with the TCRdist pipeline. In a later analysis, every TCR beta chain was defined by the combination of its CDR3 amino acid sequence and its V-gene family, and reads without a unique V-gene family were dropped. A later analysis removed 592 highly shared, low-generation-probability nucleotide sequences to deal with suspected cross-contamination and a sequencing artifact. A later analysis calculated a clonal expansion index for each public chain from normalized within-repertoire ranks of inferred template counts. A later analysis computed generation probabilities with a VDJ recombination model fitted to out-of-frame rearrangements, and checked the results against IGoR. A later analysis scored TCR-TCR, TCR-HLA and TCR-CMV co-occurrence with hypergeometric tests, applying a repertoire-size bias correction to TCR pairs. A later analysis estimated false discovery rates by permuting HLA or CMV assignments 20 times. In a later analysis, co-occurring TCRs were grouped with DBSCAN, and TCRdist sequence similarity was added when clustering was performed within HLA-allele-positive subsets. Co-occurrence clustering excluded repertoires with fewer than 30,000 or more than 120,000 public chains, plus five with anomalous nucleotide sharing. The table comes from immuneACCESS by way of TCRdb, which keeps in-frame sequences with V and J called. Part of the clones is missing from these tables; in studies checked, under half for an unresolved V gene and the rest for unknown reasons. That table gives V, J and clone size, and the DNA gave D and trimming. The sample's own table lists about 58,000 clones. Of the sample, less than 2.5% falls within the top ten clones.

This sequence was found in a woman younger than 30 in good health and CMV-seronegative. The chain is assembled from TRBV27 and TRBJ1-1; D gene: possibly TRBD1, on 5 matching bases. The material sequenced was PBMCs. The DNA sequence follows: TGTGCCAGCAGTTTACCGGGGGGGGGTAGGGGCACTGAAGCTTTCTTT. Its translation reads: CASSLPGGGRGTEAFF.